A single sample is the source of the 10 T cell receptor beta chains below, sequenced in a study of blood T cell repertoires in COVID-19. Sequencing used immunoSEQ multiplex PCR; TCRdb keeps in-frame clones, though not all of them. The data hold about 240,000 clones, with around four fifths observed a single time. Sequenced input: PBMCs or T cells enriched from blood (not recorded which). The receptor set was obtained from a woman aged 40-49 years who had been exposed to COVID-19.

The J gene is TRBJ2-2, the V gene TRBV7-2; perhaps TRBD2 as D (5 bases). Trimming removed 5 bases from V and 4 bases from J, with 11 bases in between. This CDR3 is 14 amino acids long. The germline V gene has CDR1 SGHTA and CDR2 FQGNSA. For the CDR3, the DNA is TGTGCCAGCAGCCCGGACTCCTCCACCGGGGAGCTGTTTTTT. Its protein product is CASSPDSSTGELFF.

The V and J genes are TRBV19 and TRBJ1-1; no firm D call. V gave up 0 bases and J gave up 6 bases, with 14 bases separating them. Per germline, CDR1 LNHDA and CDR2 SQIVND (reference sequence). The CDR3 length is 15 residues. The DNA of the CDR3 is TGTGCCAGTAGTATAGAAGGAGGGCTGTTCGCTGAAGCTTTCTTT. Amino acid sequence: CASSIEGGLFAEAFF.

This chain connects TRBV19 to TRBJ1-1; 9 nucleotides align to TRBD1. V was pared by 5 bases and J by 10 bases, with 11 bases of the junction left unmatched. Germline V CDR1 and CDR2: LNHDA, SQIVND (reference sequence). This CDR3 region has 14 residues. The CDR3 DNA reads TGTGCCAGTAGTGTCCGGGACAGGGTAGGGGGAGCTTTCTTT. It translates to CASSVRDRVGGAFF.

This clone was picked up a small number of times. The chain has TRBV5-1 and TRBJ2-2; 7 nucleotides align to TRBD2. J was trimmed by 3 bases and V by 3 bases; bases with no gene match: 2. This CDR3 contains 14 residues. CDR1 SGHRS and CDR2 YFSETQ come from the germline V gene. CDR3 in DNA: TGCGCCAGCAGCTCCCGGGGGGACACCGGGGAGCTGTTTTTT. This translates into CASSSRGDTGELFF.

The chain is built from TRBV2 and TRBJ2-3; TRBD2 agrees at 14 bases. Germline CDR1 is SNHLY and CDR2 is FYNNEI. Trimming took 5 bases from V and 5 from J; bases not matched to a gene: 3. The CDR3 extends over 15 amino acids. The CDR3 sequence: CASSPGTSGGDTQYF. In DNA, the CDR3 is TGTGCCAGCAGTCCCGGGACTAGCGGGGGAGATACGCAGTATTTT.

The CDR3 nucleotides read TGTGCCAGTAGTATGCCCAGGGAGGGTGAAAAACTGTTTTTT. Its translation is CASSMPREGEKLFF. V usage is TRBV19 and J usage is TRBJ1-4; the D gene is possibly TRBD1 (5 bases). Germline values: CDR1 LNHDA, CDR2 SQIVND (reference sequence). This CDR3 is built from 14 residues. V was cut by 3 bases and J by 7 bases, with 12 bases left in between.

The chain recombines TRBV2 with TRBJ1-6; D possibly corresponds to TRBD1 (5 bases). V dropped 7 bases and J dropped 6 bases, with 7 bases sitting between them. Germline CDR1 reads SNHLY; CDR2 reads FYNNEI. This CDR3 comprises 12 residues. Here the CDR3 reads CASTGVNSPLHF. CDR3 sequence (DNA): TGTGCCAGCACGGGGGTTAATTCACCCCTCCACTTT.

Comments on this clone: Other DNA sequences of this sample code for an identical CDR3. CDR3 coding DNA: TGTGCCAGCAGCCCAGGGACAGCCAATCAGCCCCAGCATTTT. It encodes CASSPGTANQPQHF. This sequence joins TRBV11-2 and TRBJ1-5; TRBD1 matches at 7 bases. In germline, CDR1 is SGHAT, CDR2 FQNNGV. The CDR3 spans 14 residues. After removal of 5 bases from V and 3 bases from J, the junction contained 4 bases not matched to a gene.

CDR3: CASSPYLGGGNGNTEAFF. The CDR3 DNA reads TGCGCCAGCAGCCCCTACTTGGGGGGAGGGAATGGGAACACTGAAGCTTTCTTT. V is TRBV5-1 and J is TRBJ1-1; a weak D match, TRBD1 (5 bases). The V gene's germline CDR1 is SGHRS and CDR2 YFSETQ. The CDR3 covers 18 residues. The V and J ends lost 4 bases and 1 base respectively, with 23 bases between them.

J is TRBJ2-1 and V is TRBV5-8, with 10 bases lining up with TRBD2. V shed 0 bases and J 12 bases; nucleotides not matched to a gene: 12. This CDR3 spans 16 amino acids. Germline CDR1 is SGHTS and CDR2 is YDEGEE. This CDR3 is CASSLARPSGGGGQFF. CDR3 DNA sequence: TGTGCCAGCAGCTTGGCCCGGCCTAGCGGGGGCGGCGGGCAGTTCTTC.